These 26 T cell receptor beta chains were sequenced from one sample in a study of post-analysis software for immune sequencing data. Their antigens are not known. Presence of unique molecular identifiers characterized the TCR beta cDNA libraries. A single record per CDR3 protein comes from TCRdb applying MiXCR to the PCR reads. Here the sample spans 700,000 to 800,000 distinct CDR3 sequences, roughly 29% being singletons. Study results and limitations: TRBV5-6, TRBV5-1 and TRBV20-1 belonged to a set of a handful of TRBV segments that were more frequent in patients than controls.

The sample comprised blood. The receptors were gathered from a girl between 10 and 17 years old with multiple sclerosis.

This chain links TRBV15 with TRBJ2-3; 10 bases agree with TRBD2. Germline assignment: CDR1 LNHNV and CDR2 YYDKDF (reference sequence). With 8 bases clipped from V and 5 bases from J, the junction kept 28 bases outside the gene matches. This CDR3 is 21 amino acids long. CDR3 nucleotide sequence: TGTGCCACCGAGGGGGGGCCGACGACTAGCGGGTCGGCGGGGGTTCGAGATACGCAGTATTTT. As protein: CATEGGPTTSGSAGVRDTQYF.

This clonotype turned up a few times. This chain joins TRBV5-1 and TRBJ2-4, with D possibly matching TRBD2 (6 bases). V shed 4 bases and J shed 0 bases, with 14 bases lying between them. The V gene's germline CDR1 is SGHRS and CDR2 YFSETQ. The CDR3 totals 16 residues. CDR3 sequence reads: CASSDSPGLAKNIQYF. CDR3 in DNA: TGCGCCAGCAGCGATAGCCCGGGACTAGCCAAAAACATTCAGTACTTC.

The rearrangement links TRBV3-1 to TRBJ1-2; no firm D call. The germline V gene encodes CDR1 LGHDT and CDR2 YNNKEL (reference sequence). The CDR3 covers 15 residues. The V end was cut by 0 bases, the J end by 7 bases, with 15 bases between. Written as DNA, the CDR3 is TGTGCCAGCAGCCAAGACGGGAGCCGGGCGACTGGCTACACCTTC. It translates to CASSQDGSRATGYTF.

The chain links TRBV29-1 to TRBJ2-5; tentatively, D is TRBD1 (6 bases). The CDR3 is 13 amino acids. CDR1 is SQVTM, CDR2 ANQGSEA, per germline. V was clipped by 7 bases and J by 1 base, with 13 bases between them. This CDR3 is CSATTGLQETQYF. CDR3 sequence (DNA): TGCAGCGCTACAACAGGGCTCCAAGAGACCCAGTACTTC.

This clonotype has only a few counts. The V gene is TRBV11-2, the J gene TRBJ2-7, with TRBD2 matching 7 bases. J lost 6 bases, V lost 5 bases, and 13 bases had no gene match. Per germline, CDR1 SGHAT and CDR2 FQNNGV. The CDR3 loop spans 15 amino acids. The CDR3, as DNA: TGTGCCAGCAGCCTTACACTAGCGAGATCGGCCGAGCAGTACTTC. Translated: CASSLTLARSAEQYF.

The genes are TRBV28 and TRBJ2-5; D is uncertain. Germline lookup yields CDR1 MDHEN and CDR2 SYDVKM. V lost 8 bases and J lost 5, with 18 bases in between. The CDR3 totals 14 residues. This chain's CDR3 is CASSATRSTETQYF. The CDR3 nucleotides are TGTGCCAGCTCAGCCACGCGGTCTACTGAGACCCAGTACTTC.

A few counts support this clonotype. This chain links TRBV20-1 with TRBJ2-1; D is ambiguous. Germline-derived CDR1 and CDR2 are DFQATT and SNEGSKA (reference sequence). The V end was cut by 2 bases, the J end by 6 bases, with 17 bases between. This CDR3 has 15 amino acids. The CDR3 loop is CSARNLHQDLNEQFF. The CDR3 coding sequence is TGCAGTGCTAGAAATCTCCATCAGGACCTCAATGAGCAGTTCTTC.

This clonotype appeared a single time. The chain has TRBV4-3 and TRBJ2-1, with D perhaps matching TRBD1 (5 bases). CDR1 LGHNA and CDR2 YSLEER come from the germline V gene. Trimming removed 4 bases from V and 0 bases from J, with 13 bases in between. The CDR3 runs 16 residues. The CDR3 nucleotides are TGCGCCAGCAGCCCGGTAGCTGACAGCTCCTACAATGAGCAGTTCTTC. This gives the protein CASSPVADSSYNEQFF.

The rearrangement uses TRBV27 and TRBJ2-1; D is possibly TRBD1 (6 bases). The J call may be incorrect, as the DNA end agrees better with TRBJ2-7. This CDR3 spans 14 amino acids. Germline V gives CDR1 MNHEY, CDR2 SMNVEV (reference sequence). The DNA for the CDR3 is TGTGCCAGCAGTTCCCGGGACACCTACAATGAGCAGTACTTC. Translating it yields CASSSRDTYNEQYF.

This clonotype was seen only a few times. This sequence joins TRBV27 and TRBJ2-7; 11 nucleotides line up with TRBD1. CDR3 length: 14 amino acids. The J segment lost 2 bases and the V segment lost 8 bases, leaving 5 bases of the junction unmatched. CDR1 and CDR2 from the germline V gene are MNHEY and SMNVEV (reference sequence). The CDR3 DNA is TGTGCCAGCGCACCGGGACAGGGGGCCTACGAGCAGTACTTC. Translation gives CASAPGQGAYEQYF.

The chain combines TRBV7-2 with TRBJ1-1, with D hard to call. The CDR3 extends over 14 amino acids. V dropped 3 bases and J dropped 0 bases, with 8 bases sitting between them. Germline V gene lookup returns CDR1 SGHTA and CDR2 FQGNSA. CDR3 sequence reads: CASSFFRVNTEAFF. CDR3 sequence (DNA): TGTGCCAGCAGCTTCTTTCGCGTGAACACTGAAGCTTTCTTT. The full variable domain, rest sourced from reference TRBV7-2 and TRBJ1-1, is GAGVSQSPSNKVTEKGKDVELRCDPISGHTALYWYRQSLGQGLEFLIYFQGNSAPDKSGLPSDRFSAERTGGSVSTLTIQRTQQEDSAVYLCASSFFRVNTEAFFGQGTRLTVV.

This clonotype occurred a few times. The chain combines TRBV20-1 with TRBJ2-3; 7 nucleotides agree with TRBD1. CDR3 length: 15 residues. Trimming at V came to 4 bases and at J to 2 bases, leaving 9 bases not matched to a gene. CDR1 and CDR2 (germline): DFQATT, SNEGSKA (reference sequence). CDR3 protein: CSAITPGQYTDTQYF. As DNA, the CDR3 is TGCAGTGCTATAACCCCGGGACAGTACACAGATACGCAGTATTTT.

In regard to this clonotype: This may be a read error, as it is one base from a much larger clone. CDR3 region: CSASPWRTGGNIQYF. Here the CDR3 DNA reads TGCAGTGCTAGTCCGTGGCGGACAGGGGGAAACATTCAGTACTTC. The chain couples TRBV20-1 to TRBJ2-4; 10 bases line up with TRBD1. The CDR3 length is 15 residues. Germline CDR1 DFQATT, CDR2 SNEGSKA (reference sequence). After removal of 3 bases from V and 6 bases from J, the junction contained 8 bases not matched to a gene.

This clonotype was seen a handful of times. Compared with germline, one end of the junction differs, possibly owing to a read error. The chain is built from TRBV9 and TRBJ1-4, with 11 bases matching TRBD1. This CDR3 has 15 amino acids. The V gene's germline CDR1 is SGDLS and CDR2 YYNGEE. This chain's CDR3 is CASSPRTGGNGKLFF. In DNA, the CDR3 is TGTGCCAGCAGCCCAAGGACAGGGGGCAATGGAAAACTGTTTTTT.

For this clonotype: One end of the junction does not line up with germline, which may come from a read error. The rearrangement joins TRBV6-1 to TRBJ1-2, with D unresolved. The CDR3 length is 13 residues. Germline lookup yields CDR1 MNHNS and CDR2 SASEGT. The DNA for the CDR3 is TGTGCCGGCAGTGATGGACTTGGCTATGGCTACACCTTC. This gives the protein CAGSDGLGYGYTF.

The rearrangement joins TRBV20-1 to TRBJ2-6; TRBD1 might be the D (5 bases). The V end lost 2 bases, the J end lost 0 bases, and 8 bases lay between the germline ends. CDR1 and CDR2 (germline): DFQATT, SNEGSKA (reference sequence). This CDR3 spans 15 amino acids. In DNA, the CDR3 is TGCAGTGCTAGACGACAGCGCTCTGGGGCCAACGTCCTGACTTTC. Protein sequence: CSARRQRSGANVLTF.

The chain has TRBV27 and TRBJ1-2, with D unresolved. This CDR3 spans 14 amino acids. Germline V CDR1 and CDR2: MNHEY, SMNVEV (reference sequence). V was shortened by 3 bases and J by 2 bases, with 10 bases between the two germline ends. The CDR3 loop is CASSFEGRNYGYTF. The DNA of the CDR3 is TGTGCCAGCAGTTTTGAGGGTCGGAACTATGGCTACACCTTC.

About this clonotype itself: The germline gene is not matched at one end of the junction; a read error may be the cause. The chain is built from TRBV5-6 and TRBJ2-4, with D perhaps matching TRBD1 or TRBD2 (5 bases each). This CDR3 spans 11 amino acids. Germline values: CDR1 SGHDT, CDR2 YYEEEE. CDR3 loop: CASSVGPLSDF. The CDR3 DNA reads TGTGCCAGCAGCGTGGGACCCCTCTCGGACTTC.

The chain carries TRBV12-5 and TRBJ1-1; D uncertain. This CDR3 contains 13 residues. Trimming cost V 3 bases and J 2 bases, with 7 bases left between them. The germline CDR1 and CDR2 sequences are LGHNT and FRNRAP. The CDR3 DNA reads TGTGCTAGTGGTTTATCACAAAACACTGAAGCTTTCTTT. Translating it yields CASGLSQNTEAFF.

The chain couples TRBV19 to TRBJ2-3; no clear D gene. CDR1 and CDR2 from the germline V gene are LNHDA and SQIVND (reference sequence). The V end was cut by 5 bases, the J end by 1 base, with 10 bases between. The CDR3 extends over 14 amino acids. Here the CDR3 DNA reads TGTGCCAGTAGTTACGCGCTCGGCACAGATACGCAGTATTTT. It translates to CASSYALGTDTQYF.

The genes are TRBV12-3 or TRBV12-4 and TRBJ2-5; 12 nucleotides line up with TRBD2. Trimming cost V 5 bases and J 6 bases; bases outside gene matches: 10. The CDR3 consists of 16 residues. CDR3 sequence reads: CASSLSGLAGLKTQYF. CDR3 nucleotides: TGTGCCAGCAGTCTATCAGGACTAGCGGGATTAAAGACCCAGTACTTC.

The chain joins TRBV28 to TRBJ2-1; possibly TRBD1 or TRBD2 for D (6 bases each). The CDR3 has 14 amino acids. With 5 bases removed from V and 6 bases from J, the gap between germline ends came to 14 bases. Germline assignment: CDR1 MDHEN and CDR2 SYDVKM. The CDR3 region is CASSAAGEVNEQFF. For the CDR3, the DNA is TGTGCCAGCAGTGCCGCAGGGGAGGTCAATGAGCAGTTCTTC.

As regards this clonotype: One end of the junction varies from germline; a read error may be responsible. The gene calls are TRBV7-9 and TRBJ2-7, with 9 bases fitting TRBD1. The J call may be mistaken, given a closer DNA end match to TRBJ2-5. The CDR3 runs to 14 residues. Germline V gene data show CDR1 as SEHNR and CDR2 as FQNEAQ (reference sequence). This CDR3 is CSSSLTGGRETQYF. The DNA of the CDR3 is TGTTCCAGCAGCTTAACAGGGGGCCGGGAGACCCAGTACTTC.

This clonotype was seen a handful of times. The chain joins TRBV27 to TRBJ2-2, with 10 nucleotides matching TRBD1. The V and J ends lost 4 bases and 5 bases, in that order; junction bases with no gene match: 10. This CDR3 has 17 amino acids. Germline V gene lookup returns CDR1 MNHEY and CDR2 SMNVEV (reference sequence). The CDR3 sequence is CASSSPRTGGFTGELFF. The DNA of the CDR3 is TGTGCCAGCAGTTCCCCCAGGACAGGGGGGTTTACCGGGGAGCTGTTTTTT.

The gene calls are TRBV6-1 and TRBJ1-5; no clear D. The length of the CDR3 is 15 residues. Trimming cost V 4 bases and J 0 bases, with 10 bases left between them. From germline, CDR1 is MNHNS and CDR2 SASEGT. DNA for the CDR3: TGTGCCAGCAGTGCCCGGACCGATAGCAATCAGCCCCAGCATTTT. Translated, it gives CASSARTDSNQPQHF.

This clonotype was seen a few times. The rearrangement links TRBV12-3 or TRBV12-4 to TRBJ2-7, with D possibly being TRBD2 (6 bases). The CDR3 runs to 14 residues. V shed 4 bases and J shed 4 bases, with 14 bases lying between them. The CDR3 reads CASSSITGGYEQYF. The CDR3, as DNA: TGTGCCAGCAGTTCAATCACTGGGGGGTACGAGCAGTACTTC.